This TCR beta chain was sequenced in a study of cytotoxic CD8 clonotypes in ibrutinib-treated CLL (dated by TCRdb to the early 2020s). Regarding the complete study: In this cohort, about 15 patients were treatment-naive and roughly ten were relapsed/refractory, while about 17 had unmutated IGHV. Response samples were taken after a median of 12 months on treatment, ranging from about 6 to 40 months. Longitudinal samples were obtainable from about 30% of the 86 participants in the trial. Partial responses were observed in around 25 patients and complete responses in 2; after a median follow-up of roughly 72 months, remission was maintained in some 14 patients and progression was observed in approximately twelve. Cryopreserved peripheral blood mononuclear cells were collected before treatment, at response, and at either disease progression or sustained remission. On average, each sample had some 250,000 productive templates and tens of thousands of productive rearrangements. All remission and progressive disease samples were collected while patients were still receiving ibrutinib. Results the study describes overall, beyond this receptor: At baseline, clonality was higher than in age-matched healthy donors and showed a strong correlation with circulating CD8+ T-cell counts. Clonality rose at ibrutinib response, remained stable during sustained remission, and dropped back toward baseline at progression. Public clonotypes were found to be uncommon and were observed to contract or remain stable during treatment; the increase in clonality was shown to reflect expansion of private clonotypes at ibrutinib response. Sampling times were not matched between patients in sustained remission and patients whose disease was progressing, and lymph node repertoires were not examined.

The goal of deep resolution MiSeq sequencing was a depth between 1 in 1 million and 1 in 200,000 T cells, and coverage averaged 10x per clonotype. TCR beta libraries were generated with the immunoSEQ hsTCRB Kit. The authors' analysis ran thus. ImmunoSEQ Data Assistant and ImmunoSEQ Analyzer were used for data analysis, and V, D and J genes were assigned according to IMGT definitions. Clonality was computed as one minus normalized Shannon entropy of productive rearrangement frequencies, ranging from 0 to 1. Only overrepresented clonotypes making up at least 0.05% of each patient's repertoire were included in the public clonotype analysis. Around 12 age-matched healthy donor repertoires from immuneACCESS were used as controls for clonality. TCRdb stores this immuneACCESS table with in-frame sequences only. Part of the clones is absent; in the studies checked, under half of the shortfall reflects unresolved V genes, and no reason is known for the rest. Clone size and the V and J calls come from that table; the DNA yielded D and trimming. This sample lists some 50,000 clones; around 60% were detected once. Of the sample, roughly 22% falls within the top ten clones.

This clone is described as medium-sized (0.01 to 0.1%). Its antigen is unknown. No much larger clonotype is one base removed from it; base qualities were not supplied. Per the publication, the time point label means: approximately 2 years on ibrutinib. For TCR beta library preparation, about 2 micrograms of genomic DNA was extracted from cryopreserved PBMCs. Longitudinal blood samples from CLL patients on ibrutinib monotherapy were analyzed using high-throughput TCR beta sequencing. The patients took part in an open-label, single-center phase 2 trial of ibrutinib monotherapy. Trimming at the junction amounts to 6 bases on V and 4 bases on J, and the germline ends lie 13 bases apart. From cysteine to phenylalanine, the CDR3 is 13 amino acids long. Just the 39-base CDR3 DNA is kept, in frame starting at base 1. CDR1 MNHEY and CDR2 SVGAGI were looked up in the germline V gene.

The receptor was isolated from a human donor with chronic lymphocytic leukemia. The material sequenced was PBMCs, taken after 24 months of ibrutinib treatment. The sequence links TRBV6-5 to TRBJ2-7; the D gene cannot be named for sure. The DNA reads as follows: TGTGCCAGCAGCACAACGGCCCAGTACGAGCAGTACTTC. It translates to CASSTTAQYEQYF.